This entry describes one T cell receptor beta chain. This table comes from immunoSEQ multiplex PCR, and its TCRdb copy is limited to in-frame clones, with some not included. The sample shows around 30,000 clones, approximately 90% of them seen only once. V gave up 4 bases and J gave up 5 bases, with 18 bases separating them. The CDR3 is 15 residues long. Germline lookup yields CDR1 SGHNT and CDR2 YYREEE (reference sequence). The entry originates in a study of blood T cell repertoires in COVID-19. The rearrangement uses TRBV5-4 and TRBJ1-1, with a weak D call TRBD1 (5 bases). The sequencing sample was made of peripheral blood. The source of this sequence is a man aged 55 to 70 with acute or convalescent COVID-19. The CDR3 is CASSAAPRGITEAFF. DNA for the CDR3: TGTGCCAGCAGCGCCGCCCCAAGGGGCATAACTGAAGCTTTCTTT. Full variable domain (missing parts from reference TRBV5-4 and TRBJ1-1): ETGVTQSPTHLIKTRGQQVTLRCSSQSGHNTVSWYQQALGQGPQFIFQYYREEENGRGNFPPRFSGLQFPNYSSELNVNALELDDSALYLCASSAAPRGITEAFFGQGTRLTVV.